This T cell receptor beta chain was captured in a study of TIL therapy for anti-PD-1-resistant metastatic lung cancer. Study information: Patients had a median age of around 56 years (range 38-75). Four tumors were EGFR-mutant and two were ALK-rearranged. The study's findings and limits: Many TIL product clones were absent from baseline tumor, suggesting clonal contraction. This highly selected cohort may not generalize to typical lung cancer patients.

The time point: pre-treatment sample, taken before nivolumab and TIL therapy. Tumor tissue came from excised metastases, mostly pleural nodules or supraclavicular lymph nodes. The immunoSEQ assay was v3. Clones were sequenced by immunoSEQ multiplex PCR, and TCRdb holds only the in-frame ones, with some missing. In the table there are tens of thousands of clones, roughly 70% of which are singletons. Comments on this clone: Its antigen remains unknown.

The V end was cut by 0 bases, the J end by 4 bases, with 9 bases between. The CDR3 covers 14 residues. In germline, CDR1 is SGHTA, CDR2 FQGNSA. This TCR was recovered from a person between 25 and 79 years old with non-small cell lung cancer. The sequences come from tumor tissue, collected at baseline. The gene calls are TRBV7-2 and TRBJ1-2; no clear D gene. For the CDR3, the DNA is TGTGCCAGCAGCTTAGCGAGAACAACCTATGGCTACACCTTC. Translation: CASSLARTTYGYTF.